This T cell receptor (beta chain) was captured by sequencing in a study of T cells in Graves' hyperthyroidism and ophthalmopathy. Study observations and caveats: Blood also showed most of the thyroid clonotypes that were expanded above 0.001.

The germline gives CDR1 MNHNS, CDR2 SASEGT. The CDR3 length is 16 residues. V was clipped by 7 bases and J by 0 bases, with 16 bases between them. Amplification targeted TCR beta CDR3 regions from RNA transcripts. HTBI primers were used for first-round RT-PCR of the TCR CDR3. TCRdb reprocessed the multiplex PCR reads with MiXCR, giving one entry per CDR3 protein. The sample has 550,000 to 650,000 distinct CDR3 sequences; about 15% are singletons. This clonotype has a count of ten or more. No antigen is known for it. The chain carries TRBV6-1 and TRBJ1-5; D may be TRBD1 (6 bases). This receptor was obtained from a middle-aged woman with Graves' hyperthyroidism. The sample consisted of blood. This CDR3 is CASKSGQVYSNQPQHF. The CDR3 coding sequence is TGTGCCAGCAAATCGGGACAAGTATATAGCAATCAGCCCCAGCATTTT.